This T cell receptor beta chain was captured by sequencing in a study of T cell responses to AZD1222 COVID-19 vaccine. Whole-study findings and limits: Possibly, clonal diversity was underestimated; donors were largely white British and included more females. In all cases, repertoires were sampled only after the peak T cell response. Spike-spanning, vaccine-associated CD4 TCRs were dominant at 160-218 and 743-854.

The germline V gene encodes CDR1 SNHLY and CDR2 FYNNEI. CDR3 length equals 15 residues. Trimming left V 1 base short and J 8 bases short, with 14 bases between. Data came from immunoSEQ multiplex PCR; TCRdb stores just in-frame clones and leaves some out. This table holds over 95,000 clones, around 84% found once. Concerning this clone itself: What it binds is unknown.

Second-dose groups at about 4 or about 12 weeks were pooled. Sequenced material: peripheral blood, taken 28 days after the second AZD1222 dose. V usage is TRBV2 and J usage is TRBJ1-4, with no clear D. This receptor was obtained from an adult who received the AZD1222 COVID-19 vaccine. This CDR3 reads CASSEVVRPPEKLFF. The CDR3 bases are TGTGCCAGCAGTGAAGTGGTCAGGCCCCCAGAAAAACTGTTTTTT.